This T cell receptor (beta chain) is drawn from a study of blood T cell repertoires in COVID-19. In the study overall: Material from acute and convalescent COVID-19 was sourced from the United States, Italy and Spain.

Libraries were prepared by immunoSEQ multiplex PCR; TCRdb keeps only in-frame clonotypes and omits some of them. The sample yields 320,000 or so clones, over 80% seen once. Germline V CDR1 and CDR2: SGHRS, YFSETQ. V was pared by 4 bases and J by 11 bases, with 6 bases of the junction left unmatched. There are 14 residues in the CDR3. The source of this sequence is a man aged 25-45 years who had recovered from COVID-19. Sequencing was carried out using PBMCs or T cells enriched from blood (not recorded which). The rearrangement uses TRBV5-1 and TRBJ1-6, with 10 bases matching TRBD1. As DNA, the CDR3 is TGCGCCAGCAGCCCCGACAGGGGGCCAACACCCCTCCACTTT. It translates to CASSPDRGPTPLHF. The variable domain in full, completed from reference TRBV5-1 and TRBJ1-6, reads KAGVTQTPRYLIKTRGQQVTLSCSPISGHRSVSWYQQTPGQGLQFLFEYFSETQRNKGNFPGRFSGRQFSNSRSEMNVSTLELGDSALYLCASSPDRGPTPLHFGNGTRLTVT.